This is a list of T cell receptor beta chains from one sample in a study of cytomegalovirus exposure and HLA in healthy donors. Generated by immunoSEQ multiplex PCR, the TCRdb table keeps only in-frame clones and is missing some. The sample shows about 120,000 clones, about 80% of them seen only once. The sequenced sample consisted of PBMCs. The receptors derive from a woman between 25 and 40 years old in good health and CMV-seropositive. The CDR3 runs from the conserved cysteine through the conserved F or W. The order of the fields is V gene, J gene, CDR3 length, D gene, clone size, CDR3 DNA, CDR3 protein. The D gene is left open where the match is weak. A row's size may be missing; if present it is once, few, many or a size class.

>TRBV18|TRBJ2-7|15|TRBD1|-
TGTGCCAGCTCACCACCGGGACAGGGGGAAAGGGAGCAGTACTTC
CASSPPGQGEREQYF
>TRBV10-3|TRBJ2-3|17|TRBD2|-
TGTGCCATCAGTGATCGAGTAGCGGGGGAGGGCACAGATACGCAGTATTTT
CAISDRVAGEGTDTQYF
>TRBV7-9|TRBJ2-5|15|TRBD2|once
TGTGCCAGCAGCCCCGGGACTAGCATGGTTGAGACCCAGTACTTC
CASSPGTSMVETQYF
>TRBV6-5|TRBJ2-5|13|-|-
TGTGCCAGCAGTGAGACTAGGAAAGAGACCCAGTACTTC
CASSETRKETQYF
>TRBV4-1|TRBJ1-1|13|TRBD1|few
TGCGCCAGCAGTGGACAGGGGGACACTGAAGCTTTCTTT
CASSGQGDTEAFF
>TRBV6-1|TRBJ2-2|13|TRBD1|-
TGTGCCAGCAGTGACCAGGGGGCCGGGGAGCTGTTTTTT
CASSDQGAGELFF
>TRBV5-5|TRBJ1-1|13|TRBD1|-
TGTGCCAGCAGCAAAACAGGGGTCACTGAAGCTTTCTTT
CASSKTGVTEAFF
>TRBV5-3|TRBJ2-1|16|-|few
TGTGCCAGAAGCTCGGTAATAGCGGAAAACTACAATGAGCAGTTCTTC
CARSSVIAENYNEQFF
>TRBV18|TRBJ2-3|14|-|few
TGTGCCAGCTCACCACCTGGGACTTCTGGTACGCAGTATTTT
CASSPPGTSGTQYF
>TRBV27|TRBJ1-2|13|-|-
TGTGCCAGCAGGACCGGGACAAACTATGGCTACACCTTC
CASRTGTNYGYTF
>TRBV10-3|TRBJ2-1|15|TRBD1|-
TGTGCCATCAGTGATCTCGGGACAGTGGAAATTGAGCAGTTCTTC
CAISDLGTVEIEQFF
>TRBV2|TRBJ1-5|14|-|-
TGTGCCAGCAGTTTAGCGCTCGGCAATCAGCCCCAGCATTTT
CASSLALGNQPQHF
>TRBV5-1|TRBJ2-1|14|TRBD1|few
TGCGCCAGCAGCTTGGCCTTGGAAGGGGGCGAGCAGTTCTTC
CASSLALEGGEQFF
>TRBV6-1|TRBJ1-2|13|TRBD1|few
TGTGCCAGCAATTCCGGGACAGGCTATGGCTACACCTTC
CASNSGTGYGYTF
>TRBV4-3|TRBJ2-1|12|-|-
TGCGCCAGCAGCCAAGATCACTCGGAGCAGTTCTTC
CASSQDHSEQFF
>TRBV19|TRBJ2-1|14|-|-
TGTGCCAGTAGTATATTAAGGGGGAGCAATGAGCAGTTCTTC
CASSILRGSNEQFF
>TRBV6-5|TRBJ2-5|14|-|few
TGTGCCAGCATGTCACAGGGCTTTCGAGAGACCCAGTACTTC
CASMSQGFRETQYF
>TRBV6-1|TRBJ2-7|18|TRBD2|-
TGTGCCAGCAGTGAGGGGGGGGCTAGCGGGATATTCTCCTACGAGCAGTACTTC
CASSEGGASGIFSYEQYF
>TRBV15|TRBJ1-2|13|-|-
TGTGCCACCAGCAGAGACGGGGGCTATGGCTACACCTTC
CATSRDGGYGYTF
>TRBV5-1|TRBJ2-1|17|TRBD2|-
TGCGCCAGCAGCGCTAGCGGGGGGGCGGATTCCTACAATGAGCAGTTCTTC
CASSASGGADSYNEQFF
>TRBV18|TRBJ2-7|14|-|-
TGTGCCAGCTCACCACGCCCGGAGGGATACGAGCAGTACTTC
CASSPRPEGYEQYF
>TRBV14|TRBJ1-3|14|-|-
TGTGCCAGCAGCCAAATGGGGAGTGGAAACACCATATATTTT
CASSQMGSGNTIYF
>TRBV7-2|TRBJ2-4|18|-|-
TGTGCCAGCAGCTTAGCCCGGACCTTTGGGGGCGTCGAAAACATTCAGTACTTC
CASSLARTFGGVENIQYF
>TRBV2|TRBJ1-1|16|TRBD1|-
TGTGCCAGCAAGCGCGGGACAGGGGGCGCTTCGTCTGAAGCTTTCTTT
CASKRGTGGASSEAFF
>TRBV2|TRBJ1-1|14|TRBD1|-
TGTGCCAGCACCCGGACAGGCCCTTACACTGAAGCTTTCTTT
CASTRTGPYTEAFF
>TRBV6-1|TRBJ2-7|16|-|-
TGTGCCAGCAGTGAAGGGAGTGGGACTCCTCCCTACGAGCAGTACTTC
CASSEGSGTPPYEQYF
>TRBV5-6|TRBJ1-5|14|TRBD1|-
TGTGCCAGCAGCTCTACGACAGGGGGACAGCCCCAGCATTTT
CASSSTTGGQPQHF
>TRBV7-3|TRBJ2-2|17|TRBD2|once
TGTGCCAGCAGCTTTCTAGCGGGAGGAATTCAGGGCGGGGAGCTGTTTTTT
CASSFLAGGIQGGELFF